Given below is one TCR beta chain in context. This clone's antigen is unknown. No much larger clonotype is one base removed from it; base qualities were not supplied. Libraries were prepared through PCR. Sequencing used an Illumina HiSeq 2500. To normalize quantification of the TCRbeta repertoire, the TCR libraries were built with molecular barcoding that relied on unique molecular identifiers. TCRdb reprocessing: public reads trimmed at Q25 with fastp, clones called with MiXCR, in-frame beta chains kept. Rows with one shared CDR3 protein collapse into an entry with the most common genes and DNA. Present in this sample are about 290,000 distinct CDR3 sequences, around 10% of which were seen just once. The top ten clonotypes cover over 6% of the sample. This sample is drawn from a study of T-cell reconstitution after alpha-beta-depleted transplantation in children (dated by TCRdb to 2016 to 2017). Describing the broader study: The study quantitatively tracked T-cell immune reconstitution after TCRalphabeta/CD19-depleted allogeneic hematopoietic cell transplantation in children using TCR repertoire profiling.

The sample's treatment or condition label, decoded: allogeneic hematopoietic cell transplantation with graft depleted of TCRalphabeta T cells and CD19 B cells. Transplant recipients were children who received TCRalphabeta/CD19-depleted allogeneic hematopoietic cell grafts. Results the study describes overall, beyond this receptor: The apparently early alphabetaT-cell count recovery about two months after transplant was reportedly dependent on only several hundred rapidly expanded clones derived from non-depleted graft cells. Over the following months the frequencies of hyperexpanded clones went down, and after one year T-cell counts and TCRbeta diversity were mostly credited to newly produced T cells. In some patients, the high TCRbeta diversity seen at day 60 was put down to recipient T cells and intrathymic progenitors that had survived conditioning.

The CDR3 numbers 16 residues from cysteine through phenylalanine. CDR3 DNA is the only sequence kept; it has 48 bases, read in frame from the first base. The trim is 4 bases for V and 4 bases for J, with a gap of 19 bases between the germline ends. In the germline V gene (reference sequence), CDR1 corresponds to MNHEY and CDR2 to SMNVEV. This clonotype originated in a boy less than two years old with acute myeloid leukemia, due to receive a stem cell transplant. The sequencing used PBMCs, collected before TCRalphabeta/CD19-depleted stem cell transplant. The rearrangement joined TRBV27 to TRBJ2-5; perhaps TRBD1 is the D gene, with 5 bases matching. The DNA sequence is as follows: TGTGCCAGCAGTTCTCTCGGACGCAGGGAAGTAGAGACCCAGTACTTC. It codes for CASSSLGRREVETQYF.